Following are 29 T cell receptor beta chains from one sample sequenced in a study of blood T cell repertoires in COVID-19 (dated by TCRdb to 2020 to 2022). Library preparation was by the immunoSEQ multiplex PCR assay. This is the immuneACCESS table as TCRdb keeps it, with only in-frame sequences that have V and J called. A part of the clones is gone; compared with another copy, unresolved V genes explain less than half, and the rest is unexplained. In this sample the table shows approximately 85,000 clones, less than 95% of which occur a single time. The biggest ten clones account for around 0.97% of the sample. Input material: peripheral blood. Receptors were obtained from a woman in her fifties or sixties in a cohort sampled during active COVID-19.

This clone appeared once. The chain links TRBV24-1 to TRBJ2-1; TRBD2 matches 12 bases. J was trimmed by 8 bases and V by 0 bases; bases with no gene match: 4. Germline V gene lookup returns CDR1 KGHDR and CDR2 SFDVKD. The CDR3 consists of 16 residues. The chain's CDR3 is CATSDLETSGSYEQFF. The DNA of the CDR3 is TGTGCCACCAGTGATTTGGAGACTAGCGGGAGCTATGAGCAGTTCTTC.

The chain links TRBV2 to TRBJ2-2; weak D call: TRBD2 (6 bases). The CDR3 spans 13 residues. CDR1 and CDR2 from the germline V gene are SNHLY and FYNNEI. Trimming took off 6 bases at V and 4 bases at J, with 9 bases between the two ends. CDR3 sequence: CASRGDFTGELFF. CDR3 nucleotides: TGTGCCAGCAGGGGGGACTTCACCGGGGAGCTGTTTTTT.

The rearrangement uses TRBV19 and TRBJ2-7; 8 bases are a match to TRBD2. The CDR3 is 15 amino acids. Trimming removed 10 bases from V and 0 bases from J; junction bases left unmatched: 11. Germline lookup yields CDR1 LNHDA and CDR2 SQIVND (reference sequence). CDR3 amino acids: CATGRRGDHSYEQYF. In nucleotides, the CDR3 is TGTGCCACAGGTCGGCGGGGGGATCACTCCTACGAGCAGTACTTC.

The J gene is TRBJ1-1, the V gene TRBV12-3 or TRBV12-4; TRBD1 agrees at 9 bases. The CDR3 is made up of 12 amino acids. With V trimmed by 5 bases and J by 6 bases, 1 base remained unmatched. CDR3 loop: CASSRDRAEAFF. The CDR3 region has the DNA TGTGCCAGCAGTCGGGACAGGGCTGAAGCTTTCTTT.

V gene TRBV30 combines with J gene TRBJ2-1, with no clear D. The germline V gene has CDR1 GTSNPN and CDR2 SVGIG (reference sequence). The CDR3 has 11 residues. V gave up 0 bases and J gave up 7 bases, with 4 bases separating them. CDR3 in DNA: TGTGCCTGGAGTGTACTGAATGAGCAGTTCTTC. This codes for CAWSVLNEQFF.

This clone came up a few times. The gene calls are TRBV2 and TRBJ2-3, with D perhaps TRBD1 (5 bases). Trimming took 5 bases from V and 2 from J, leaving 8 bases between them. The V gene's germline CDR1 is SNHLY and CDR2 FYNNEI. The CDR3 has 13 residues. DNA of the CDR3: TGTGCCAGCAGTCAGGGAAACACAGATACGCAGTATTTT. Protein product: CASSQGNTDTQYF. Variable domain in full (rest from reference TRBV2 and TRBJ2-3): EPEVTQTPSHQVTQMGQEVILRCVPISNHLYFYWYRQILGQKVEFLVSFYNNEISEKSEIFDDQFSVERPDGSNFTLKIRSTKLEDSAMYFCASSQGNTDTQYFGPGTRLTVL.

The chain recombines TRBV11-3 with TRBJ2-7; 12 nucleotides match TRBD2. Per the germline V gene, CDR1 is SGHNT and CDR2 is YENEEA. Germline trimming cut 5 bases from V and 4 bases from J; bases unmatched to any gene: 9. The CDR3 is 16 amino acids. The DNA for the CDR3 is TGTGCCAGCAGCCCCGGACTAGCGGGGAAAATTTACGAGCAGTACTTC. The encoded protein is CASSPGLAGKIYEQYF.

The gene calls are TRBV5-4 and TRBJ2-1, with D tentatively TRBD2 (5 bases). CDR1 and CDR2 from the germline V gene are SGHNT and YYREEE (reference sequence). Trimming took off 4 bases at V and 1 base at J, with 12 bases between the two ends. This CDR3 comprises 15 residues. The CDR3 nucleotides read TGTGCCAGCAGCCCGGACTCGGCTTCCTACAATGAGCAGTTCTTC. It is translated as CASSPDSASYNEQFF.

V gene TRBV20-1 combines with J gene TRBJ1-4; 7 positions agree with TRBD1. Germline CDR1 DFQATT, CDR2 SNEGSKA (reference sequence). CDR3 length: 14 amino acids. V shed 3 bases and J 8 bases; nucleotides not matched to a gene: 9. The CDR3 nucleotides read TGCAGTGCTAGTAGAGGACAGGCTGGAGAAAAACTGTTTTTT. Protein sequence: CSASRGQAGEKLFF.

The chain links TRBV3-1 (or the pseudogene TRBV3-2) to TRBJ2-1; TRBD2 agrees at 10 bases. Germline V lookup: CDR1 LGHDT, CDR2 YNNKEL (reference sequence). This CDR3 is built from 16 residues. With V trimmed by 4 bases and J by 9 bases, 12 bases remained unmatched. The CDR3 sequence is CASSPREREGRGEQFF. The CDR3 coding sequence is TGTGCCAGCAGCCCCCGCGAGCGGGAGGGCCGGGGTGAGCAGTTCTTC.

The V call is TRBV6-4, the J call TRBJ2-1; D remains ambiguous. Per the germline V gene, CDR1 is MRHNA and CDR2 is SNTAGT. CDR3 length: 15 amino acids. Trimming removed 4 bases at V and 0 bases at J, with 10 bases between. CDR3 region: CASSGAPGSYNEQFF. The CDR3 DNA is TGTGCCAGCAGTGGGGCACCCGGCTCCTACAATGAGCAGTTCTTC.

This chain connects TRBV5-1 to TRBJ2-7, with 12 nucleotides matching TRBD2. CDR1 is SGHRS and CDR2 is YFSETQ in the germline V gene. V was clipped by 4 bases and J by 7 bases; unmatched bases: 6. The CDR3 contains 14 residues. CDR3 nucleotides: TGCGCCAGCAGCGCCGGACTAGCGGGAATTGAGCAGTACTTC. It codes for CASSAGLAGIEQYF.

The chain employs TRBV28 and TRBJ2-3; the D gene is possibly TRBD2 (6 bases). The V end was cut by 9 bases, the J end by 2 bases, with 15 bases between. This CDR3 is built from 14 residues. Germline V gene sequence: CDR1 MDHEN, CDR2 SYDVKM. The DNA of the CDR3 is TGTGCCAGTCTCAGAACTAGCAACACAGATACGCAGTATTTT. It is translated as CASLRTSNTDTQYF.

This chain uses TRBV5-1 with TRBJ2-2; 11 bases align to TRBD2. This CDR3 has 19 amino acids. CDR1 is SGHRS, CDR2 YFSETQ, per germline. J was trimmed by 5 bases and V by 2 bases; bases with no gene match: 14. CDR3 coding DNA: TGCGCCAGCAGCTTCCGCGGGACTAGCGGCAACCGGGGGACCGGGGAGCTGTTTTTT. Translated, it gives CASSFRGTSGNRGTGELFF.

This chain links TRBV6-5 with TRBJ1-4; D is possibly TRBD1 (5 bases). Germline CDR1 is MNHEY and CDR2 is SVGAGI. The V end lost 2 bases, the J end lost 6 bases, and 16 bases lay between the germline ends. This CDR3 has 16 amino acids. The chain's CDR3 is CASSYGGGGGHEKLFF. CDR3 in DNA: TGTGCCAGCAGTTACGGTGGTGGGGGAGGGCATGAAAAACTGTTTTTT.

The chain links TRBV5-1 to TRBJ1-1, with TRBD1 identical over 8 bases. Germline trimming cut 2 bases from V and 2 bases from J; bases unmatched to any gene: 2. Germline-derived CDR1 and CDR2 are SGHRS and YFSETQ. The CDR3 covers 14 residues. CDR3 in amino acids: CASSFDRGNTEAFF. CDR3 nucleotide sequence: TGCGCCAGCAGCTTCGACAGGGGTAACACTGAAGCTTTCTTT.

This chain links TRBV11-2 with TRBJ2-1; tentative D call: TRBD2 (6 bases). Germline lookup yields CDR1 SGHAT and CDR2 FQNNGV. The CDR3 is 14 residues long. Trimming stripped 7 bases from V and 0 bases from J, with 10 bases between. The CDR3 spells CASKIAASYNEQFF. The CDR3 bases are TGTGCCAGCAAAATAGCGGCCTCCTACAATGAGCAGTTCTTC.

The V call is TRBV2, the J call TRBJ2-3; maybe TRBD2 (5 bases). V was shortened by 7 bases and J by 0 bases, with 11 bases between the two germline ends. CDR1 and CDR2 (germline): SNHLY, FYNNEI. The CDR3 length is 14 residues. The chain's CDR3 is CASIERTSTDTQYF. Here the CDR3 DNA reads TGTGCCAGCATAGAAAGGACTAGCACAGATACGCAGTATTTT.

CDR3 amino acids: CASSSQNEQFF. CDR3 in DNA: TGTGCCAGCAGCTCCCAGAATGAGCAGTTCTTC. V usage is TRBV11-3 and J usage is TRBJ2-1; unclear D gene. The CDR3 consists of 11 residues. V was pared by 4 bases and J by 7 bases, with 5 bases between. Per the germline V gene, CDR1 is SGHNT and CDR2 is YENEEA. The variable domain in full, with the rest retrieved from reference TRBV11-3 and TRBJ2-1, is EAGVVQSPRYKIIEKKQPVAFWCNPISGHNTLYWYLQNLGQGPELLIRYENEEAVDDSQLPKDRFSAERLKGVDSTLKIQPAELGDSAVYLCASSSQNEQFFGPGTRLTVL.

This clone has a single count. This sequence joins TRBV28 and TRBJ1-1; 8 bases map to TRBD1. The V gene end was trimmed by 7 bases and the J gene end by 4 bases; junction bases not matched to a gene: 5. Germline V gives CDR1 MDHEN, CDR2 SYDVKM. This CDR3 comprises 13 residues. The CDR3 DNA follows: TGTGCCAGCACCCTGGGACAGGCCACTGAAGCTTTCTTT. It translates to CASTLGQATEAFF.

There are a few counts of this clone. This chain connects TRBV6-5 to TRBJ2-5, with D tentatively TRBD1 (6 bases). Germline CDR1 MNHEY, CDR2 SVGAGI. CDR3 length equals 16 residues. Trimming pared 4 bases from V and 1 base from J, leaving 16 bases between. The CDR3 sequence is CASSSRGLQTQETQYF. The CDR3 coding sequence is TGTGCCAGCAGTTCCAGGGGTCTCCAAACCCAAGAGACCCAGTACTTC.

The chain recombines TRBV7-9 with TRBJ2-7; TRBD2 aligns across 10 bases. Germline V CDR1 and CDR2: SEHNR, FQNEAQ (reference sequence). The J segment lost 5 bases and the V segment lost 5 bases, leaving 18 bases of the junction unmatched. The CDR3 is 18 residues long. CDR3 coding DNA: TGTGCCAGCAGCGTGACTAGCGGGTATCCCGGAGTACCGCACGAGCAGTACTTC. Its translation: CASSVTSGYPGVPHEQYF.

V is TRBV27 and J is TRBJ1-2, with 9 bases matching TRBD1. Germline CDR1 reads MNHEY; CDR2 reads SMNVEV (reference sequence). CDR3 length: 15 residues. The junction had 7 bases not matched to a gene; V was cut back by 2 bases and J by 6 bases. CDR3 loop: CASSLPGQGPDGYTF. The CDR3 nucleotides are TGTGCCAGCAGTTTACCGGGACAGGGCCCCGATGGCTACACCTTC.

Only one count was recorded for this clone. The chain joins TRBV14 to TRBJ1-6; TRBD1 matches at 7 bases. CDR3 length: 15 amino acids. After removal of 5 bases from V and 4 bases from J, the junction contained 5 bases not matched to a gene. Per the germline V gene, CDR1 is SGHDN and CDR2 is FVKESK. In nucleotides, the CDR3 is TGTGCCAGCAGCAAGATGGGACAGTATAATTCACCCCTCCACTTT. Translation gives CASSKMGQYNSPLHF. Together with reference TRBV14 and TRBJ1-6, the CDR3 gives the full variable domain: EAGVTQFPSHSVIEKGQTVTLRCDPISGHDNLYWYRRVMGKEIKFLLHFVKESKQDESGMPNNRFLAERTGGTYSTLKVQPAELEDSGVYFCASSKMGQYNSPLHFGNGTRLTVT.

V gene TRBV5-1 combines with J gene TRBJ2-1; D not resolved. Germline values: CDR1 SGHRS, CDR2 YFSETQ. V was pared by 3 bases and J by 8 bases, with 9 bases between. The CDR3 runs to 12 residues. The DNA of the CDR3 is TGCGCCAGCAGCTCGTATCGGGATGAGCAGTTCTTC. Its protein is CASSSYRDEQFF.

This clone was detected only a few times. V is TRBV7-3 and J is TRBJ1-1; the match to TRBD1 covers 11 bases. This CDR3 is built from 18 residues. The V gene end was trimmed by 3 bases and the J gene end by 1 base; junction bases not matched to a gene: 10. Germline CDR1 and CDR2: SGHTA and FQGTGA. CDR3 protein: CASSFGRGTGGENTEAFF. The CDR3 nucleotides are TGTGCCAGCAGCTTCGGGCGGGGGACAGGGGGTGAGAACACTGAAGCTTTCTTT.

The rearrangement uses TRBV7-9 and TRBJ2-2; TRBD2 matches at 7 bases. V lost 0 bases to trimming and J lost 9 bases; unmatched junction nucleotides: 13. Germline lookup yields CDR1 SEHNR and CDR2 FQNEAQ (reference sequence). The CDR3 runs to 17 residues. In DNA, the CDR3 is TGTGCCAGCAGCTTAGCCCCAGCGGGAACCTATCCCCGGGAGCTGTTTTTT. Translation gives CASSLAPAGTYPRELFF.

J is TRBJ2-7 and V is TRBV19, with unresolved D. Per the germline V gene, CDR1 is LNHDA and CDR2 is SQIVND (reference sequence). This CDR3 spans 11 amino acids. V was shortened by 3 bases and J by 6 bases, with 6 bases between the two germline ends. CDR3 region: CASSIRSEQYF. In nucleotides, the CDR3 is TGTGCCAGTAGTATCCGGAGCGAGCAGTACTTC.

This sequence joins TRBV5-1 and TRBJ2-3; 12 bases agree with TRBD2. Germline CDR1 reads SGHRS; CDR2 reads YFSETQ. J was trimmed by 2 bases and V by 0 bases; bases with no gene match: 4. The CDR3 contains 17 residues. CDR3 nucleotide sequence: TGCGCCAGCAGCTTGGGAGCTAGCGGGAGGGCCACAGATACGCAGTATTTT. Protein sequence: CASSLGASGRATDTQYF. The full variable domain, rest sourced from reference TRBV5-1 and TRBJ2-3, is KAGVTQTPRYLIKTRGQQVTLSCSPISGHRSVSWYQQTPGQGLQFLFEYFSETQRNKGNFPGRFSGRQFSNSRSEMNVSTLELGDSALYLCASSLGASGRATDTQYFGPGTRLTVL.